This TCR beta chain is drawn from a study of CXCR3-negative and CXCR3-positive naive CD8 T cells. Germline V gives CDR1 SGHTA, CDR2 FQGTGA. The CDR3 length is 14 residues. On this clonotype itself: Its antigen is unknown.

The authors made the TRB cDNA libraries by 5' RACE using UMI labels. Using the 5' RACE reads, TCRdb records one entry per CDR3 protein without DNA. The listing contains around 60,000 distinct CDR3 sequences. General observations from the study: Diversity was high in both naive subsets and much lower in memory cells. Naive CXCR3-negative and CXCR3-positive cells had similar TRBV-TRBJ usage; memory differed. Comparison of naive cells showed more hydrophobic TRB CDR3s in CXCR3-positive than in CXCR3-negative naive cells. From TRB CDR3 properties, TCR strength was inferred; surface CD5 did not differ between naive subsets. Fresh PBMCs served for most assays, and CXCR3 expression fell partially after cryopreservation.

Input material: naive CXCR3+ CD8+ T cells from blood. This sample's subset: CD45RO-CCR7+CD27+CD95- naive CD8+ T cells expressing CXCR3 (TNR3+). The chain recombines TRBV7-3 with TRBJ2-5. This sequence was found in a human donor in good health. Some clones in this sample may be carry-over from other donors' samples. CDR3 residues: CASSADGYQETQYF. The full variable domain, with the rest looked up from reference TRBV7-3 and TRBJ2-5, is GAGVSQTPSNKVTEKGKYVELRCDPISGHTALYWYRQSLGQGPEFLIYFQGTGAADDSGLPNDRFFAVRPEGSVSTLKIQRTERGDSAVYLCASSADGYQETQYFGPGTRLLVL.